This TCR beta chain was identified during a study of T cell responses to AZD1222 COVID-19 vaccine. Trimming cost V 3 bases and J 0 bases; bases outside gene matches: 3. Germline assignment: CDR1 SGHTS and CDR2 YDEGEE. The CDR3 consists of 16 residues. The method was immunoSEQ multiplex PCR; TCRdb's version includes in-frame clones alone and lacks a portion of them. The sample lists about 110,000 clones, approximately 89% occurring once. The sample was peripheral blood, taken 28 days after the second AZD1222 dose. V gene TRBV5-8 combines with J gene TRBJ2-6; 7 bases are a match to TRBD2. This receptor was taken from an adult who received the AZD1222 COVID-19 vaccine. The CDR3 coding sequence is TGTGCCAGCAGCTGGTCGGGAGGCTCTGGGGCCAACGTCCTGACTTTC. This translates into CASSWSGGSGANVLTF.